These T cell receptor beta chains were read from a single sample in a study of shared clonotypes between healthy human individuals. The table came from immunoSEQ multiplex PCR; TCRdb's copy has only in-frame clones and leaves some out. This table holds 740,000 or so clones, more than 70% found once. The source material was memory CD4+ T cells sorted from blood. The origin of the receptors is a woman aged 25 to 39 in good health. Each CDR3 is given with its conserved first and last residue.

v_gene | CDR3aa
TRBV5-1 | CASSSSSFFIREQYF
TRBV28 | CASSLIASGRRNEQFF
TRBV7-9 | CASSRDGFYEQYF
TRBV5-1 | CASSLAPGSNSPLHF
TRBV27 | CASSLIPSGGGEETQYF
TRBV28 | CASRASGGGSYTF
TRBV28 | CASSFGGQETQYF
TRBV29-1 | CSVAGLAGVITGELFF
TRBV11-2 | CASSFPREFGANVLTF
TRBV2 | CASRRTGAYEQYF
TRBV19 | CASSPTRGSQHF
TRBV29-1 | CSVSRGRITEAFF
TRBV18 | CASSPRTASTNEKLFF
TRBV7-9 | CASSPRTETETQYF
TRBV28 | CASTEGGEINQPQHF
TRBV7-2 | CASSRGDTGELFF
TRBV7-2 | CASSPQRDTEAFF
TRBV19 | CASSTSTGGRAFF
TRBV5-1 | CASSEGTSAGELFF
TRBV6-6 | CASSKILQGGSEKLFF
TRBV4-1 | CASSQHPRTGDTQYF
TRBV5-1 | CASSPRLAGEGEQFF
TRBV30 | CAWSLGSSGNTIYF
TRBV5-1 | CASSLRVSGETQYF
TRBV20-1 | CSARDHHEQFF
TRBV30 | CAWRTIAGHYNEQFF
TRBV28 | CASTGGTYEQYF
TRBV10-3 | CAISARETGKNTIYF
TRBV5-1 | CASSPRTGTSYEQYF
TRBV11-3 | CASSLGLRGGYNEQFF
TRBV5-1 | CASRPPGQPSREQYF
TRBV19 | CASRGPNTGELFF
TRBV9 | CASSVARGRFTGELFF
TRBV27 | CASSATGFYGYTF
TRBV7-6 | CASSLGISQETQYF
TRBV15 | CATSRLSIEDTQYF
TRBV4-1 | CASSTRTGAETQYF
TRBV28 | CASSFGTEHTDTQYF
TRBV7-3 | CASSAPGGYGYTF
TRBV28 | CASSLNARGDTQYF
TRBV18 | CASSPPARNTGELFF
TRBV15 | CATSRDPGPYGYTF
TRBV28 | CASRGQGRHYGYTF
TRBV4-1 | CASSQGPGQGANTGELFF
TRBV28 | CASSNGIYEQYF
TRBV30 | CAWSRPGTGQNYGYTF
TRBV5-1 | CASSLGLQTQETQYF
TRBV28 | CASSAQGPNTGELFF
TRBV19 | CASSLTSGRAGVADTQYF
TRBV29-1 | CSVGGEALMNTEAFF
TRBV28 | CASSLDRVGGYTF
TRBV19 | CASRGSGRPHTGELFF
TRBV6-4 | CASFLGQGGEQYF
TRBV29-1 | CSVEGTEYNEQFF
TRBV19 | CASSMRASRGTDTQYF
TRBV25-1 | CASSESPGGFEAFF
TRBV19 | CASSISRQADNQPQHF
TRBV28 | CASSSSEETQYF